One T cell receptor (beta chain) is described in this entry. The antigen is undetermined. The data were taken from a study of yellow fever vaccine responses in identical twins. Study observations and caveats: Each twin's T cell response to the vaccine was reported to look partly convergent and partly personalized.

TCRdb recomputed calls from the RT-PCR reads with MiXCR, one row per CDR3 protein. The sample consists of 4,500 to 5,000 distinct CDR3 sequences, 70% to 85% of them appearing once. The material sequenced was T cells from blood (PBMCs), unsorted or a sorted subset (not recorded which), taken before or after yellow fever vaccination (not recorded which). The receptor was isolated from a woman between 18 and 29 years old who received the yellow fever vaccine.

Here the CDR3 reads CASSLEAGLTDTQYF. The DNA of the CDR3 is TGTGCCAGCAGCTTAGAGGCGGGGCTCACAGATACGCAGTATTTT. This chain uses TRBV11-2 with TRBJ2-3; D possibly corresponds to TRBD2 (6 bases). Trimming cost V 0 bases and J 2 bases, with 9 bases left between them. Per the germline V gene, CDR1 is SGHAT and CDR2 is FQNNGV. The CDR3 spans 15 residues. Full variable domain (remainder filled in from reference TRBV11-2 and TRBJ2-3): EAGVAQSPRYKIIEKRQSVAFWCNPISGHATLYWYQQILGQGPKLLIQFQNNGVVDDSQLPKDRFSAERLKGVDSTLKIQPAKLEDSAVYLCASSLEAGLTDTQYFGPGTRLTVL.